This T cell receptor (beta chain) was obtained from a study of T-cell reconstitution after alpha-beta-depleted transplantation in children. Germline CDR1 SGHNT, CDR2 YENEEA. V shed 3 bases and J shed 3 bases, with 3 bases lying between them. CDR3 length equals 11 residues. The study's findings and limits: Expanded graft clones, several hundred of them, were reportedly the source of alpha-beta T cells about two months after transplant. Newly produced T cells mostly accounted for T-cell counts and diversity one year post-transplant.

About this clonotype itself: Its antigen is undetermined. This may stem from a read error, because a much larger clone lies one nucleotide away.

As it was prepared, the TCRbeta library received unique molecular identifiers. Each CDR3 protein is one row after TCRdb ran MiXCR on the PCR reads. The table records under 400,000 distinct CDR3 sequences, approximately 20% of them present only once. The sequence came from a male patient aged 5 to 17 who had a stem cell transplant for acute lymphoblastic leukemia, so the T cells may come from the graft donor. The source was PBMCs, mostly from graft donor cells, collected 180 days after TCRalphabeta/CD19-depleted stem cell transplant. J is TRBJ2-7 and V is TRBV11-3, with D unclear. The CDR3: CASSFIYEQYF. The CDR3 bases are TGTGCCAGCAGCTTCATCTACGAGCAGTACTTC.